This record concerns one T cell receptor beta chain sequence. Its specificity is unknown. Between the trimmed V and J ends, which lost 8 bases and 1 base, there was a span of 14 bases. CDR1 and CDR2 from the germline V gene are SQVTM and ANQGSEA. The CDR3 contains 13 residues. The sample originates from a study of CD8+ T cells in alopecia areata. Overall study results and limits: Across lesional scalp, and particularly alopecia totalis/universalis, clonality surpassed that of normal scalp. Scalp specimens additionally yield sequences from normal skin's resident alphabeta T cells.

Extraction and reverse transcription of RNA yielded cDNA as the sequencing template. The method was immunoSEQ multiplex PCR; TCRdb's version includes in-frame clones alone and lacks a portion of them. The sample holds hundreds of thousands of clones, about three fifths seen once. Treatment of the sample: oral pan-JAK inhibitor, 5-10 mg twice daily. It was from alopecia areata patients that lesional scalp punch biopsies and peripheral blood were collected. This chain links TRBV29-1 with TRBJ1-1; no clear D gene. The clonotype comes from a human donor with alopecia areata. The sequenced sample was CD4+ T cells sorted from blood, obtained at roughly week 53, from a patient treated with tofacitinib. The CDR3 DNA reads TGCAGCTCCTCATCCAGGAGGAACACTGAAGCTTTCTTT. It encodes CSSSSRRNTEAFF.